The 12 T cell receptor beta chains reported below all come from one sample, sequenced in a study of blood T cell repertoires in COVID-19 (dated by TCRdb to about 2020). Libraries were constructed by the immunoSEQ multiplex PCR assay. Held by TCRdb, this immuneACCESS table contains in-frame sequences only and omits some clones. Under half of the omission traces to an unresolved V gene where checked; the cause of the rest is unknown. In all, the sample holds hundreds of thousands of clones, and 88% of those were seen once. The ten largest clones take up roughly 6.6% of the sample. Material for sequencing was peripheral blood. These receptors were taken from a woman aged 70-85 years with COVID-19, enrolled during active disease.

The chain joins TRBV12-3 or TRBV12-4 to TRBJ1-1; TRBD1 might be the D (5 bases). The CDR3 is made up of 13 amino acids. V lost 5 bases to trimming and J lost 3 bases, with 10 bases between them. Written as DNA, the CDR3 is TGTGCCAGCAGTACAGACAGCCACACTGAAGCTTTCTTT. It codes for CASSTDSHTEAFF.

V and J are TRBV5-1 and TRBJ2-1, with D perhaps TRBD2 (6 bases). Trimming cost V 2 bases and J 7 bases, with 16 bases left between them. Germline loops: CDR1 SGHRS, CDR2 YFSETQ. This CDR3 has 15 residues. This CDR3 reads CASSFYSPAGNEQFF. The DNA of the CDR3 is TGCGCCAGCAGCTTTTATTCCCCCGCGGGGAATGAGCAGTTCTTC.

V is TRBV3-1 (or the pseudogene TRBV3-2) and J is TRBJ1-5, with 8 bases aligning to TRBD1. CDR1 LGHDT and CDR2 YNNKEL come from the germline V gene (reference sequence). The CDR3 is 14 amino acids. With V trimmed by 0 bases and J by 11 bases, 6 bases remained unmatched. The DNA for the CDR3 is TGTGCCAGCAGCCAAGATAAGGGGACAGGAGCCCAGCATTTT. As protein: CASSQDKGTGAQHF.

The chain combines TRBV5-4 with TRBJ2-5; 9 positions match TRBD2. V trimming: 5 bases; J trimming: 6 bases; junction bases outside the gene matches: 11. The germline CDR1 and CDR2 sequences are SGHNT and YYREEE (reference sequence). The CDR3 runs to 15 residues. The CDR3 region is CASRLAGAEGKTQYF. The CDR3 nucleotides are TGTGCCAGCAGATTAGCGGGGGCCGAGGGAAAGACCCAGTACTTC.

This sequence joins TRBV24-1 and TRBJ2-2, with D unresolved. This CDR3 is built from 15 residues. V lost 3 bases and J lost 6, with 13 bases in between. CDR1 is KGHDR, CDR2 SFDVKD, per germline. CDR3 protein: CATSDRTGDPGELFF. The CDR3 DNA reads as TGTGCCACCAGTGATCGAACCGGAGACCCCGGGGAGCTGTTTTTT.

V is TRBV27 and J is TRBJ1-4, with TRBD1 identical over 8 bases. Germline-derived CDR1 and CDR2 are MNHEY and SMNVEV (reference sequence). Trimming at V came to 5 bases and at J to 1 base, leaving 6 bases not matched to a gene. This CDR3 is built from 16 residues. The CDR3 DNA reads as TGTGCCAGCAGTCTAAGGACAGGGTTAACTAATGAAAAACTGTTTTTT. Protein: CASSLRTGLTNEKLFF.

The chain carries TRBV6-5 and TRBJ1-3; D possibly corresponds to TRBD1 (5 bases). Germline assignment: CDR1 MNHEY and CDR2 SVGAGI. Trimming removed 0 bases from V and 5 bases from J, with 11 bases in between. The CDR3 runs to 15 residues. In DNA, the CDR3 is TGTGCCAGCAGTTACTCCAGGGATGACAGAAACACCATATATTTT. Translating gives CASSYSRDDRNTIYF.

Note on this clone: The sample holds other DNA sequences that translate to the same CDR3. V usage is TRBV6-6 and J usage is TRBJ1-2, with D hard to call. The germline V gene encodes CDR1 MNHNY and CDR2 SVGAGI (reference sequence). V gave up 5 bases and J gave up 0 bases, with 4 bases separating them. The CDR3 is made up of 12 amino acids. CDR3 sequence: CASSPTNYGYTF. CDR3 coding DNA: TGTGCCAGCAGTCCAACTAACTATGGCTACACCTTC.

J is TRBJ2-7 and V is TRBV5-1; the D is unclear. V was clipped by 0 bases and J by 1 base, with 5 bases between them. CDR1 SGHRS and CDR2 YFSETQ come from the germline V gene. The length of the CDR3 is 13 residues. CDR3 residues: CASSLVLSYEQYF. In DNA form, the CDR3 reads TGCGCCAGCAGCTTGGTCTTATCCTACGAGCAGTACTTC.

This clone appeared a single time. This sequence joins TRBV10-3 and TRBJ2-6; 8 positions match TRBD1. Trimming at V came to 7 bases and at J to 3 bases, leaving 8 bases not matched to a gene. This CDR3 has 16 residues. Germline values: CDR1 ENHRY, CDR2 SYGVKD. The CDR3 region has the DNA TGTGCCATCACCCAGACAGGGGCGGGTGGGGCCAACGTCCTGACTTTC. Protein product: CAITQTGAGGANVLTF.

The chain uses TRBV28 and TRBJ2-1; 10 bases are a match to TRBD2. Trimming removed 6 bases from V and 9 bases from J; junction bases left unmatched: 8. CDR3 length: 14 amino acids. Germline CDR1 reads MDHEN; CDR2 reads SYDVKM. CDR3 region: CASSLGTSVSEQFF. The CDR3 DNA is TGTGCCAGCAGCCTCGGGACTAGCGTTAGTGAGCAGTTCTTC.

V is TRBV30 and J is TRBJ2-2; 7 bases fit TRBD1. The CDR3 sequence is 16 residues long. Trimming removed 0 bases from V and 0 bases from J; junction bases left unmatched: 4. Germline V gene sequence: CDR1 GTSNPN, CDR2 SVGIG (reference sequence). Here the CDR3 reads CAWSVPQGANTGELFF. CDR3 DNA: TGTGCCTGGAGTGTACCCCAGGGGGCGAACACCGGGGAGCTGTTTTTT.